This TCR beta chain was found in a study of beta chain features in type 1 diabetes. Study observations and caveats: Across all four CD4+ subsets, people with type 1 diabetes showed modestly shorter TCRB CDR3s. Resolution of whether HLA type affects TCRB rearrangement was not achieved here.

Investigators reverse transcribed all isolated RNA, so they sequenced expressed TCRB transcripts. The study sequenced naive, central memory and regulatory T cell samples to an average of roughly 4 million reads. Libraries were prepared by immunoSEQ multiplex PCR; TCRdb keeps only in-frame clonotypes and omits some of them. The sample consists of more than 250,000 clones, around 25% of them appearing once. Sorting that relied on CD45RO/CCR7/CD25/CD127/CD95/CD27 yielded CD4+ naive, central memory, regulatory and stem cell-like memory cells. The CDR3 is 16 amino acids. Germline CDR1 SGDLS, CDR2 YYNGEE. With V trimmed by 4 bases and J by 2 bases, 7 bases remained unmatched. Concerning this clone itself: The antigen remains unidentified.

This sequence originates from a woman in her 30s with type 1 diabetes. This chain uses TRBV9 with TRBJ2-3; 10 bases map to TRBD1. Sequences were obtained from naive CD4+ T cells from blood. This CDR3 reads CASSPSGTGVTDTQYF. The CDR3 nucleotides are TGTGCCAGCAGCCCATCTGGGACAGGGGTCACAGATACGCAGTATTTT.